This TCR beta chain emerged from a study of OX40 agonist ivuxolimab in advanced cancers. Study details: The dose-escalation cohort was just under 85% male, with a mean age of 60 years, ranging roughly 20 to 90.

TCRdb's table, derived via immunoSEQ multiplex PCR, lists solely in-frame clones and lacks some. This table holds tens of thousands of clones, approximately 94% found once. CDR1 and CDR2 from the germline V gene are LNHDA and SQIVND (reference sequence). The germline V and J ends were trimmed by 3 bases and 4 bases, with 13 bases remaining between them. The length of the CDR3 is 14 residues. The source is an adult with an advanced solid tumor such as melanoma, head and neck, liver or kidney cancer. The input for sequencing was CD4+ or CD8+ T cells sorted from blood, taken in a trial of the OX40 agonist ivuxolimab. The chain uses TRBV19 and TRBJ2-7; possibly TRBD1 or TRBD2 for D (5 bases each). The CDR3 DNA follows: TGTGCCAGTAGTATGCGGTCGGGACCATACGAGCAGTACTTC. Translation gives CASSMRSGPYEQYF.